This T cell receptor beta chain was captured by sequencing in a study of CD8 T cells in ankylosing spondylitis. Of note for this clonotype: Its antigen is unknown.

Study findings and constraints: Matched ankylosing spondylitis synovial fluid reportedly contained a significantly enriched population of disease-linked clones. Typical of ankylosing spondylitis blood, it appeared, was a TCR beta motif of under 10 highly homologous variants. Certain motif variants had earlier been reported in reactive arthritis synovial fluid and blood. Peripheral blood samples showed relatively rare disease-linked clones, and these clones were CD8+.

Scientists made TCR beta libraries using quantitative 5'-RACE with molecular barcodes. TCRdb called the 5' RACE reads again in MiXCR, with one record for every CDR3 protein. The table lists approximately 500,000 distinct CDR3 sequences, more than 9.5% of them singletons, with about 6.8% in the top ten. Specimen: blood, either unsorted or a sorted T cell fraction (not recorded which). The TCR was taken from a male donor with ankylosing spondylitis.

CDR3 sequence: CASSFQGQGNEQYF. The DNA of the CDR3 is TGCGCCAGCAGCTTTCAGGGACAGGGCAACGAGCAGTACTTC. The chain has TRBV5-1 and TRBJ2-7, with 9 bases lining up with TRBD1. Per germline, CDR1 SGHRS and CDR2 YFSETQ. The CDR3 has 14 amino acids. With 2 bases clipped from V and 5 bases from J, the junction kept 5 bases outside the gene matches.